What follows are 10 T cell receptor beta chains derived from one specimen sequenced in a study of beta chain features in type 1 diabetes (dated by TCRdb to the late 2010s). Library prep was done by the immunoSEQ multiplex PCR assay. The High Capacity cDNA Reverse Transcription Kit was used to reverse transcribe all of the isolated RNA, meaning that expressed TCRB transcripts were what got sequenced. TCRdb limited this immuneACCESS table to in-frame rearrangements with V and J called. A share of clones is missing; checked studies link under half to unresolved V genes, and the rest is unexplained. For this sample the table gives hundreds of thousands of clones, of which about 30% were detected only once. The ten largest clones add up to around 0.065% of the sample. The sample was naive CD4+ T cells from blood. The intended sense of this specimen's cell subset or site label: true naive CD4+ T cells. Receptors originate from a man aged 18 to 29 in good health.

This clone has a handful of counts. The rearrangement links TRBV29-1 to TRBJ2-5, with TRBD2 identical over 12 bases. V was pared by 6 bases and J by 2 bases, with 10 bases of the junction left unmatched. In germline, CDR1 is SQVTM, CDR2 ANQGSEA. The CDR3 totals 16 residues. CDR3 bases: TGCAGCGTGGTCAGACTAGCGGGAGTAGGTCAAGAGACCCAGTACTTC. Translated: CSVVRLAGVGQETQYF.

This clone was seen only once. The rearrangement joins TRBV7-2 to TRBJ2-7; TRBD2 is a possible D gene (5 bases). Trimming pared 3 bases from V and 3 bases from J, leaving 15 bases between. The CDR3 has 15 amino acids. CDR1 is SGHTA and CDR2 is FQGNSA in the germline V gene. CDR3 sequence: CASSLGVIGYYEQYF. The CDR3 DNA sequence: TGTGCCAGCAGCTTGGGAGTTATTGGCTACTACGAGCAGTACTTC.

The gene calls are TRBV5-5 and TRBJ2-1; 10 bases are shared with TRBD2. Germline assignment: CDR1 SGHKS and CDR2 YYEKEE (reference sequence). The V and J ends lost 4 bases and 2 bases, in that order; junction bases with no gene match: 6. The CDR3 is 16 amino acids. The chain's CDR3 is CASSVLAGVAYNEQFF. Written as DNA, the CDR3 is TGTGCCAGCAGCGTTCTAGCGGGAGTCGCCTACAATGAGCAGTTCTTC. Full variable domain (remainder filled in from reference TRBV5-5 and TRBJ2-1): DAGVTQSPTHLIKTRGQQVTLRCSPISGHKSVSWYQQVLGQGPQFIFQYYEKEERGRGNFPDRFSARQFPNYSSELNVNALLLGDSALYLCASSVLAGVAYNEQFFGPGTRLTVL.

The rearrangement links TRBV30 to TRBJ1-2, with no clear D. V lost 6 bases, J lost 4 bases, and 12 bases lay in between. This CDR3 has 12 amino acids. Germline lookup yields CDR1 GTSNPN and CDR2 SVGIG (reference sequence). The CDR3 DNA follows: TGTGCCTGTGCCGCTGGCCTCTATGGCTACACCTTC. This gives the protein CACAAGLYGYTF.

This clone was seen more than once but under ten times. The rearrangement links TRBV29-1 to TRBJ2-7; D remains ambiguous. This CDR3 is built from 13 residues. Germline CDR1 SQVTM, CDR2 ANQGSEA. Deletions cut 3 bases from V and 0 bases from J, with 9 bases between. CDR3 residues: CSVDASGSYEQYF. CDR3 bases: TGCAGCGTTGACGCTAGTGGCTCCTACGAGCAGTACTTC.

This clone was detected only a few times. CDR3: CAWRGGTSAYNEQFF. The DNA of the CDR3 is TGTGCCTGGAGGGGCGGGACTAGCGCTTACAATGAGCAGTTCTTC. The chain combines TRBV30 with TRBJ2-1; the match to TRBD2 covers 10 bases. CDR3 length equals 15 residues. The V and J ends lost 3 bases and 4 bases, in that order; junction bases with no gene match: 6. Germline V gene lookup returns CDR1 GTSNPN and CDR2 SVGIG (reference sequence).

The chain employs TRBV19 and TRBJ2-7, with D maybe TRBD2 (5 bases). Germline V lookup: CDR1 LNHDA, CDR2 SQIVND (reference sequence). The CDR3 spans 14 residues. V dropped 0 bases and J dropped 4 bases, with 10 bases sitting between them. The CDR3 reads CASSIDPGGYEQYF. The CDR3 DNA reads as TGTGCCAGTAGTATAGATCCCGGAGGATACGAGCAGTACTTC.

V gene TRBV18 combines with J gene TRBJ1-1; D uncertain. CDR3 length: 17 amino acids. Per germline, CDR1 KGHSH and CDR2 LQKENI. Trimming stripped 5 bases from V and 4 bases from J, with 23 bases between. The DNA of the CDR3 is TGTGCCAGCTCAGACCAGGCCGGTCGGCAGTCCGGCACTGAAGCTTTCTTT. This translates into CASSDQAGRQSGTEAFF.

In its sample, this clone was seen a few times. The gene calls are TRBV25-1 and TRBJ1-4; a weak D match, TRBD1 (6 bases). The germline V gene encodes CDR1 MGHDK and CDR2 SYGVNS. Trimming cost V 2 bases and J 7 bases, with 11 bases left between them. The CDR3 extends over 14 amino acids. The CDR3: CASSERSGVEKLFF. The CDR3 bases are TGTGCCAGCAGTGAAAGGTCAGGGGTTGAAAAACTGTTTTTT.

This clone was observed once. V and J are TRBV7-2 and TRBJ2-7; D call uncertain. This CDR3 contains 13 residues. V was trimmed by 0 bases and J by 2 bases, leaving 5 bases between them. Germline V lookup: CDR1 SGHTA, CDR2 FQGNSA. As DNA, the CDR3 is TGTGCCAGCAGCTTAGCTTTCCCCTACGAGCAGTACTTC. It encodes CASSLAFPYEQYF. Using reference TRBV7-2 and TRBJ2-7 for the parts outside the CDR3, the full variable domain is GAGVSQSPSNKVTEKGKDVELRCDPISGHTALYWYRQSLGQGLEFLIYFQGNSAPDKSGLPSDRFSAERTGGSVSTLTIQRTQQEDSAVYLCASSLAFPYEQYFGPGTRLTVT.